Each of the 22 T cell receptor beta chains below was sequenced from the same sample in a study of shared clonotypes between healthy human individuals. TCRdb's copy holds only in-frame clones and misses some; the assay was immunoSEQ multiplex PCR. The table records about 2.4 million clones, 80% to 95% of them present only once. The sample consisted of naive CD4+ T cells from PBMCs. The subset: CD45RA+ positively selected. Receptors were obtained from a man aged 18 to 29 in good health. Some clones in this sample may be carry-over from other donors' samples.

This sequence joins TRBV18 and TRBJ1-2; possibly TRBD1 for D (5 bases). The CDR3 spans 15 residues. CDR1 is KGHSH, CDR2 LQKENI, per germline. Trimming pared 3 bases from V and 6 bases from J, leaving 17 bases between. The CDR3 DNA reads as TGTGCCAGCTCACCCATTATCGGGCAGGGAAATGGCTACACCTTC. The encoded protein is CASSPIIGQGNGYTF.

In its sample, this clone was seen once. The chain combines TRBV11-2 with TRBJ2-1; TRBD2 matches at 9 bases. Trimming cost V 1 base and J 2 bases; bases outside gene matches: 6. Germline loops: CDR1 SGHAT, CDR2 FQNNGV. CDR3 size: 17 residues. The CDR3 spells CASSLGGGRGPYNEQFF. For the CDR3, the DNA is TGTGCCAGCAGCTTAGGGGGCGGGAGGGGCCCCTACAATGAGCAGTTCTTC.

The chain combines TRBV5-6 with TRBJ2-5; D remains unclear. CDR1 is SGHDT, CDR2 YYEEEE, per germline. The CDR3 consists of 13 residues. Deletions cut 4 bases from V and 5 bases from J, with 12 bases between. CDR3: CASSNNPEETQYF. For the CDR3, the DNA is TGTGCCAGCAGCAACAACCCCGAGGAGACCCAGTACTTC.

The rearrangement links TRBV2 to TRBJ2-7, with D perhaps matching TRBD1 or TRBD2 (5 bases each). Germline CDR1 SNHLY, CDR2 FYNNEI. The CDR3 is 14 amino acids. V dropped 6 bases and J dropped 6 bases, with 18 bases sitting between them. CDR3 bases: TGTGCCAGCAGGCCCCGGGACGGACCCAGCGAGCAGTACTTC. It codes for CASRPRDGPSEQYF.

The V call is TRBV27, the J call TRBJ1-1; D unclear. V dropped 0 bases and J dropped 2 bases, with 7 bases sitting between them. The germline CDR1 and CDR2 sequences are MNHEY and SMNVEV (reference sequence). The CDR3 runs to 14 residues. The CDR3 here is CASSLSIANTEAFF. CDR3 sequence (DNA): TGTGCCAGCAGTTTATCGATCGCCAACACTGAAGCTTTCTTT.

The chain uses TRBV21-1 and TRBJ2-5. TRBV21-1 is noted as a pseudogene. This CDR3 comprises 17 residues. The CDR3 DNA is TGTGCCAGCAGCCTTTCCACGAAGGGCGAGGATCAAGAGACCCAGTACTTC. Translation gives CASSLSTKGEDQETQYF.

The chain joins TRBV11-3 to TRBJ1-4, with D possibly matching TRBD1 (5 bases). Germline V lookup: CDR1 SGHNT, CDR2 YENEEA. The CDR3 covers 15 residues. Trimming removed 5 bases at V and 8 bases at J, with 18 bases between. The CDR3: CASSPAGGVKEKLFF. CDR3 in DNA: TGTGCCAGCAGCCCAGCTGGGGGAGTGAAGGAAAAACTGTTTTTT.

Details on this clone: The sample carries other DNA sequences with the same CDR3. The chain recombines TRBV6-5 with TRBJ1-5; 7 bases align to TRBD1. The ends lost 3 bases at V and 7 bases at J; junction bases unmatched: 3. The CDR3 has 13 residues. Per the germline V gene, CDR1 is MNHEY and CDR2 is SVGAGI. As DNA, the CDR3 is TGTGCCAGCAGTTATAGAGGGGGCCAGCCCCAGCATTTT. Its protein product is CASSYRGGQPQHF.

V gene TRBV2 combines with J gene TRBJ1-1; D unresolved. The CDR3 consists of 15 residues. V was pared by 10 bases and J by 1 base, with 19 bases between. Germline CDR1 is SNHLY and CDR2 is FYNNEI. Here the CDR3 DNA reads TGTGCCACCCAACGGAATCAGGTATCGAACACTGAAGCTTTCTTT. Protein product: CATQRNQVSNTEAFF.

This chain links TRBV5-1 with TRBJ2-5, with 7 bases aligning to TRBD1. Germline V gives CDR1 SGHRS, CDR2 YFSETQ. The CDR3 sequence is 15 residues long. With 0 bases clipped from V and 5 bases from J, the junction kept 7 bases outside the gene matches. The CDR3 nucleotides are TGCGCCAGCAGCTTGGGACAGGGTTTCTTGGAGACCCAGTACTTC. It specifies CASSLGQGFLETQYF.

The chain is built from TRBV10-2 and TRBJ2-2; D perhaps matches TRBD2 (5 bases). This CDR3 has 15 amino acids. Trimming took off 4 bases at V and 0 bases at J, with 9 bases between the two ends. Germline CDR1 is WSHSY and CDR2 is SAAADI. The CDR3 sequence: CASSVTTTNTGELFF. The CDR3 DNA reads as TGCGCCAGCAGTGTGACTACCACGAACACCGGGGAGCTGTTTTTT.

The chain joins TRBV11-1 to TRBJ1-2, with 10 bases that match TRBD1. CDR3 length equals 14 residues. CDR1 and CDR2 (germline): SGHAT, FQDESV (reference sequence). V shed 1 base, J shed 6 bases, and the junction held 2 bases outside the gene matches. The CDR3 loop is CASSLGQGAHGYTF. The DNA for the CDR3 is TGTGCCAGCAGCTTAGGACAGGGGGCGCATGGCTACACCTTC.

A few counts support this clone. Other DNA sequences in the sample encode the same CDR3. The V gene is TRBV5-1, the J gene TRBJ1-2; D is unclear. The V end lost 4 bases, the J end lost 0 bases, and 7 bases lay between the germline ends. This CDR3 has 13 amino acids. CDR1 is SGHRS, CDR2 YFSETQ, per germline. The CDR3 nucleotides are TGCGCCAGCAGCCCCGGGACTAACTATGGCTACACCTTC. Translating it yields CASSPGTNYGYTF.

This clone was observed a single time. CDR3 in amino acids: CASRLPGLAGVNEQFF. The CDR3 nucleotides read TGTGCCAGCAGGCTTCCGGGACTAGCGGGAGTCAATGAGCAGTTCTTC. This sequence joins TRBV28 and TRBJ2-1; 14 bases match TRBD2. CDR1 and CDR2 from the germline V gene are MDHEN and SYDVKM. The CDR3 extends over 16 amino acids. V lost 6 bases, J lost 6 bases, and 7 bases stayed unmatched.

The chain recombines TRBV5-5 with TRBJ2-7; D is perhaps TRBD1 or TRBD2 (5 bases each). The CDR3 is 15 amino acids. Trimming cost V 4 bases and J 2 bases, with 16 bases left between them. Germline V gene sequence: CDR1 SGHKS, CDR2 YYEKEE (reference sequence). The CDR3 region is CASSQLPGPTYEQYF. CDR3 DNA: TGTGCCAGCAGCCAACTCCCGGGACCGACCTACGAGCAGTACTTC.

This chain uses TRBV5-1 with TRBJ1-1, with 7 positions matching TRBD1. This CDR3 spans 16 amino acids. Germline trimming cut 4 bases from V and 1 base from J; bases unmatched to any gene: 10. Germline lookup yields CDR1 SGHRS and CDR2 YFSETQ. For the CDR3, the DNA is TGCGCCAGCAGCCAACGACCGGGACAGCGGAACACTGAAGCTTTCTTT. It codes for CASSQRPGQRNTEAFF.

The chain joins TRBV30 to TRBJ1-6, with TRBD1 matching over 7 bases. Germline V gene sequence: CDR1 GTSNPN, CDR2 SVGIG (reference sequence). V shed 0 bases, J shed 9 bases, and the junction held 5 bases outside the gene matches. The CDR3 length is 14 residues. The CDR3 DNA reads TGTGCCTGGAGTGTATTTACAGGGGTTTCACCCCTCCACTTT. This codes for CAWSVFTGVSPLHF.

This chain uses TRBV5-6 with TRBJ2-7; 12 bases are a match to TRBD1. The V gene's germline CDR1 is SGHDT and CDR2 YYEEEE. V shed 5 bases, J shed 3 bases, and the junction held 6 bases outside the gene matches. This CDR3 has 15 amino acids. The CDR3 nucleotides read TGTGCCAGCAGTCCCGGGACAGGGGGCTTCTACGAGCAGTACTTC. Its translation is CASSPGTGGFYEQYF.

V is TRBV7-2 and J is TRBJ2-1; the D is unclear. Germline CDR1 reads SGHTA; CDR2 reads FQGNSA. V lost 0 bases to trimming and J lost 2 bases, with 8 bases between them. The CDR3 has 15 residues. In nucleotides, the CDR3 is TGTGCCAGCAGCTTAGCGTTTTCTCCCTACAATGAGCAGTTCTTC. Its translation is CASSLAFSPYNEQFF.

This chain connects TRBV25-1 to TRBJ1-5; no clear D. Germline-derived CDR1 and CDR2 are MGHDK and SYGVNS. Trimming stripped 8 bases from V and 4 bases from J, with 9 bases between. CDR3 size: 12 residues. The CDR3 spells CASGRGNQPQHF. The CDR3 DNA reads TGTGCCAGCGGGCGGGGTAATCAGCCCCAGCATTTT. Combining the CDR3 with reference TRBV25-1 and TRBJ1-5 gives the whole variable domain EADIYQTPRYLVIGTGKKITLECSQTMGHDKMYWYQQDPGMELHLIHYSYGVNSTEKGDLSSESTVSRIRTEHFPLTLESARPSHTSQYLCASGRGNQPQHFGDGTRLSIL.

The genes are TRBV7-3 and TRBJ2-2; D is unresolved. The CDR3 is 16 amino acids. Trimming pared 5 bases from V and 0 bases from J, leaving 13 bases between. From germline, CDR1 is SGHTA and CDR2 FQGTGA. CDR3 amino acids: CASSTTVPPNTGELFF. The CDR3 DNA reads as TGTGCCAGCAGCACCACAGTTCCGCCGAACACCGGGGAGCTGTTTTTT.

The V call is TRBV5-1, the J call TRBJ2-1; a weak D match, TRBD2 (6 bases). CDR1 and CDR2 from the germline V gene are SGHRS and YFSETQ. There are 17 residues in the CDR3. V lost 0 bases and J lost 0, with 13 bases in between. The CDR3 DNA sequence: TGCGCCAGCAGCTTGGTCGTGGTCGGGAGCTCCTACAATGAGCAGTTCTTC. It codes for CASSLVVVGSSYNEQFF.